This T cell receptor (beta chain) was found in a study of hypomethylating agent response in myelodysplastic syndrome. The CDR3 consists of 15 residues. V dropped 0 bases and J dropped 3 bases, with 12 bases sitting between them. Per the germline V gene, CDR1 is SGHAT and CDR2 is FQDESV (reference sequence). Profiled with immunoSEQ multiplex PCR; TCRdb holds only in-frame clones, not every one. This table has about 1,800 clones, around 80% appearing once. This sample comprised bone marrow, obtained before or after starting hypomethylating agent treatment for myelodysplastic syndrome (not recorded which). The clonotype comes from a human donor with myelodysplastic syndrome. V is TRBV11-1 and J is TRBJ2-7; D is undetermined. CDR3 protein: CASSLAFSNYYEQYF. CDR3 sequence (DNA): TGTGCCAGCAGCTTAGCGTTTTCTAATTACTACGAGCAGTACTTC.